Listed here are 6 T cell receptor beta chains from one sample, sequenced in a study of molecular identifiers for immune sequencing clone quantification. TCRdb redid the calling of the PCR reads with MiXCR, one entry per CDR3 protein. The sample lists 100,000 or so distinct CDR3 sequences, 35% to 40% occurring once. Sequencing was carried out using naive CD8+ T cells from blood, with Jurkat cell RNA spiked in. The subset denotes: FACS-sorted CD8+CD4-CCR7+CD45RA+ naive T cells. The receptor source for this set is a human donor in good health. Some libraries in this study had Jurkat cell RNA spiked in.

CDR3 loop: CASSIDPVTGSSYEQYF. The DNA for the CDR3 is TGTGCCAGTAGTATAGATCCGGTAACGGGTTCCTCCTACGAGCAGTACTTC. The chain couples TRBV19 to TRBJ2-7; D is undetermined. Looked up from germline, CDR1 is LNHDA and CDR2 is SQIVND (reference sequence). The CDR3 loop spans 17 amino acids. Trimming pared 0 bases from V and 0 bases from J, leaving 15 bases between.

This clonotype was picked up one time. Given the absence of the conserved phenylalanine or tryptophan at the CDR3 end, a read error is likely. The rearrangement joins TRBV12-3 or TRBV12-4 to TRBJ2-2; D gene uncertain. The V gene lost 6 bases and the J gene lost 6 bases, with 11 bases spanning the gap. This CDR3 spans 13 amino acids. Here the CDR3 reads CASRFLAAGELFY. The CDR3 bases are TGTGCCAGCAGATTCCTGGCGGCCGGGGAGCTGTTTTAT.

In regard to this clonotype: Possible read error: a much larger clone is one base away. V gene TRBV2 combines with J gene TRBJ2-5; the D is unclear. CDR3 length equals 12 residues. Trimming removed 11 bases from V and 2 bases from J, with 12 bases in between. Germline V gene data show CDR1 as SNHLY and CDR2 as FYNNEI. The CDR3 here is CAGKYSQETQYF. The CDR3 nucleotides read TGTGCCGGAAAGTACAGTCAAGAGACCCAGTACTTC.

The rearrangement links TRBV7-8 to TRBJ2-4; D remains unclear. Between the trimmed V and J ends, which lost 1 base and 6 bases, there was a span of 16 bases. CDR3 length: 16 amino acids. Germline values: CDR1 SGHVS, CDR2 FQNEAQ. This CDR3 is CASSLVGRKPLNIQYF. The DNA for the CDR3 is TGTGCCAGCAGCTTAGTCGGCAGGAAACCTTTAAACATTCAGTACTTC. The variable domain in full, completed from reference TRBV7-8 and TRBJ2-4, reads GAGVSQSPRYKVAKRGQDVALRCDPISGHVSLFWYQQALGQGPEFLTYFQNEAQLDKSGLPSDRFFAERPEGSVSTLKIQRTQQEDSAVYLCASSLVGRKPLNIQYFGAGTRLSVL.

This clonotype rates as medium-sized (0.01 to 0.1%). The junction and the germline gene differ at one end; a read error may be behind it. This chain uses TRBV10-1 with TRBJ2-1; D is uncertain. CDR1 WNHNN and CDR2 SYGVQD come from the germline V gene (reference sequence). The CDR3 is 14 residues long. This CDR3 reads CASREAWSYNEQFF. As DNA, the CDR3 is TGCGCCAGCCGTGAGGCATGGAGCTACAATGAGCAGTTCTTC.

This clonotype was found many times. CDR3 DNA sequence: TGTGCCAGCGGCGCAGATCGAATCTACGAGCAGTACTTC. Protein sequence: CASGADRIYEQYF. V usage is TRBV6-6 and J usage is TRBJ2-7; D unresolved. The V gene lost 8 bases and the J gene lost 3 bases, with 14 bases spanning the gap. The CDR3 totals 13 residues. From germline, CDR1 is MNHNY and CDR2 SVGAGI (reference sequence).